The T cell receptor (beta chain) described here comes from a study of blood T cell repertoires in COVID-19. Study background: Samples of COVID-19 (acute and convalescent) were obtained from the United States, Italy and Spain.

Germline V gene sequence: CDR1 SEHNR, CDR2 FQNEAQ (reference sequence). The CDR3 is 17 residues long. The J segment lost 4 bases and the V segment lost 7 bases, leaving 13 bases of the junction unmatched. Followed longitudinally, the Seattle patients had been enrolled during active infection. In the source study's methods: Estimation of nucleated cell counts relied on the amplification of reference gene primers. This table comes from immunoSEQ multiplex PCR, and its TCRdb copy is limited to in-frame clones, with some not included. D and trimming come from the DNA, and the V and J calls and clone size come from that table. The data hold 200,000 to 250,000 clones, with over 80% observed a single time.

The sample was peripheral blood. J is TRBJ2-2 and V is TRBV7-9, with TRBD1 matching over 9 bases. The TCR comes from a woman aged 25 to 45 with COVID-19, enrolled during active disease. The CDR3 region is CASITTTHRGPTGELFF. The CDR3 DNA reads TGTGCCAGCATCACAACAACCCACAGGGGGCCCACCGGGGAGCTGTTTTTT.